A selection of T cell receptor beta chains follows, all from one sample in a study of shared clonotypes between healthy human individuals. Sequencing used immunoSEQ multiplex PCR; TCRdb keeps in-frame clones, though not all of them. The table lists 1.5 million to 2.5 million clones, about 95% of them singletons. The sample comprised naive CD8+ T cells sorted from blood. The origin of the receptors is a man aged 18 to 29 in good health. Each CDR3 is given without its conserved first and last residue. Some rows have no size entry. The others give once, few or many, or a class for an expanded clone.

clone size	V gene	CDR3 protein
-	TRBV6-6	ASSYGRGYEQY
-	TRBV6-1	ASSENEGTNYGYT
-	TRBV13	ASSEQGYSYEQY
-	TRBV7-6	ASSLEEGRDGAGAF
-	TRBV7-2	ASSLDRFYEQY
once	TRBV27	ASSRQGKNQPQH
-	TRBV19	ASSYGWSTEAF
-	TRBV6-6	ASSYGGTSYNEQF
-	TRBV12-5	ASGPDSYEQY
-	TRBV2	ASRKPPYNEQF
-	TRBV11-2	ASSLGSGGSEYQETQY
-	TRBV9	ASSVDGGPWDEQF
-	TRBV4-1	ASSLQASVWDEKLF
once	TRBV4-1	ASSQVSSGTQY
-	TRBV6-1	ASSYLSRDEQY
-	TRBV5-1	ASSSSSGQETQY
-	TRBV28	ASSSPPRQESNQPQH
-	TRBV5-1	ASSAADGLYADTQY
-	TRBV7-9	ASSLDRGHSYNEQY
-	TRBV29-1	SVLTIRDNEAF
-	TRBV5-3	ARDGMRGISNQPQH
-	TRBV19	ASSTLSADTQY
-	TRBV2	ASSDGGGRTETQY
-	TRBV9	ASSVAQTGYYEQY
few	TRBV7-9	ASSFTNQPQH
-	TRBV27	ASSLGQGAGGELF
-	TRBV4-3	ASSQAQGYPQH
-	TRBV27	ASSPGEHQPQH
-	TRBV7-8	ASSTPGQTSYEQY
-	TRBV2	ASSPGQSTGELF
-	TRBV30	AWSMGEGTYEQY
-	TRBV6-1	ASTLAGGADEQF
-	TRBV6-5	ASSYEFGEAF
-	TRBV10-3	AISDSRPYEQY
-	TRBV11-2	ASSLGLPQTQY
-	TRBV6-5	ASSFEENTEAF
-	TRBV6-6	ASSPWGGLETQY
-	TRBV5-5	ASNARGLAAYTGELF
-	TRBV11-3	ASSEPGTGQETQY
-	TRBV5-6	ASSSDREGHGYT
-	TRBV18	ASSDQNYEQY
-	TRBV10-3	AIRAVRGLVPDTQY
-	TRBV27	ASSPQQGPVYGYT
-	TRBV5-6	ASSLSRQISNQPQH
-	TRBV4-3	ASSQVGTSGEAF
-	TRBV30	AWSVLNGRAEQY
once	TRBV5-6	ASSTGGGNQPQH
-	TRBV6-1	ASSRTSGRSYEQY
-	TRBV27	ASSLLLTGELF
-	TRBV11-2	ASSSTIRDEQY
-	TRBV19	ASSRRDTPMNTEAF
-	TRBV5-6	ASSLAYSGVGETQY
-	TRBV7-6	ASSLAYTAQETQY